The subject of this entry is one T cell receptor (beta chain). The data derive from a study of T cell responses to AZD1222 COVID-19 vaccine. The method was immunoSEQ multiplex PCR; TCRdb's version includes in-frame clones alone and lacks a portion of them. The sample consists of 95,000 to 150,000 clones, over 85% of them appearing once. CDR3 length: 11 amino acids. Germline V gene data show CDR1 as MNHEY and CDR2 as SVGAGI. V gave up 7 bases and J gave up 2 bases, with 6 bases separating them. The chain has TRBV6-5 and TRBJ2-7; D unclear. This clonotype was sampled from an adult in good health. The sample here was peripheral blood, taken on day 0 of AZD1222 vaccination. The CDR3 protein is CASKGTYEQYF. CDR3 DNA: TGTGCCAGCAAAGGGACCTACGAGCAGTACTTC.